The 5 T cell receptor beta chains below all came from one sample that was sequenced in a study of T cell responses to AZD1222 COVID-19 vaccine. The data were produced by immunoSEQ multiplex PCR, yet TCRdb's version contains in-frame clones alone and is incomplete. The repertoire has over 85,000 clones, approximately 90% of them found once; the top ten carry 4.5% to 6%. This specimen consisted of peripheral blood, obtained on day 0 of AZD1222 vaccination. Source of these receptors: an adult in good health.

The CDR3 region is CASSLAGGPGEQFF. CDR3 coding DNA: TGTGCCAGCAGTTTAGCGGGAGGGCCGGGTGAGCAGTTCTTC. This chain joins TRBV27 and TRBJ2-1; 9 bases map to TRBD2. CDR1 is MNHEY and CDR2 is SMNVEV in the germline V gene (reference sequence). The CDR3 totals 14 residues. With 2 bases clipped from V and 9 bases from J, the junction kept 5 bases outside the gene matches.

The V call is TRBV28, the J call TRBJ2-3; D is perhaps TRBD2 (5 bases). The CDR3 runs 16 residues. V was shortened by 5 bases and J by 0 bases, with 15 bases between the two germline ends. Per the germline V gene, CDR1 is MDHEN and CDR2 is SYDVKM. The CDR3 sequence is CASSPPGITSTDTQYF. The CDR3 nucleotides are TGTGCCAGCAGTCCCCCGGGGATAACTAGCACAGATACGCAGTATTTT.

The DNA of the CDR3 is TGCGCCAGCAGCTTACAGCATTTAAGCTCCTACGAGCAGTACTTC. It codes for CASSLQHLSSYEQYF. The rearrangement uses TRBV5-1 and TRBJ2-7; the D is unclear. Trimming removed 2 bases from V and 0 bases from J, with 12 bases in between. The CDR3 spans 15 residues. Germline V lookup: CDR1 SGHRS, CDR2 YFSETQ.

The chain combines TRBV5-1 with TRBJ1-1; the D gene is possibly TRBD1 (5 bases). Trimming removed 0 bases at V and 0 bases at J, with 12 bases between. CDR3 length: 16 amino acids. The V gene's germline CDR1 is SGHRS and CDR2 YFSETQ. CDR3 DNA sequence: TGCGCCAGCAGCTTGGATGGATGGGGGGTGAACACTGAAGCTTTCTTT. Residues: CASSLDGWGVNTEAFF.

V is TRBV5-1 and J is TRBJ2-6; TRBD1 agrees at 7 bases. The CDR3 loop spans 18 amino acids. Looked up from germline, CDR1 is SGHRS and CDR2 is YFSETQ. V dropped 0 bases and J dropped 1; count of bases not matched to a gene: 7. CDR3 coding DNA: TGCGCCAGCAGCTTGGTGCCAGGGGGTTTATCTGGGGCCAACGTCCTGACTTTC. Its protein is CASSLVPGGLSGANVLTF.